This T cell receptor beta chain was found in a study of beta chain features in type 1 diabetes. Germline V CDR1 and CDR2: KGHSH, LQKENI. Unmatched junction bases numbered 5, after V lost 2 bases and J lost 2 bases. This CDR3 comprises 15 residues. Study findings and constraints: PCR could preferentially amplify shorter templates, alike in patients and controls.

The entirety of the isolated RNA underwent reverse transcription, so expressed TCRB transcripts were sequenced. Produced via immunoSEQ multiplex PCR; TCRdb's table is partial and in-frame only. There are approximately 120,000 clones in the sample; almost 40% occur only once, and over 0.065% lies in the top ten. The table lists this clone with a few counts. Its antigen is unidentified. Material for sequencing was stem cell memory CD4+ T cells from blood. The V call is TRBV18, the J call TRBJ2-7; the match to TRBD1 covers 8 bases. The sequence was obtained from a woman between 18 and 29 years old in good health. CDR3 residues: CASSPGQGSPYEQYF. The CDR3 DNA reads as TGTGCCAGCTCACCAGGACAGGGATCCCCCTACGAGCAGTACTTC.